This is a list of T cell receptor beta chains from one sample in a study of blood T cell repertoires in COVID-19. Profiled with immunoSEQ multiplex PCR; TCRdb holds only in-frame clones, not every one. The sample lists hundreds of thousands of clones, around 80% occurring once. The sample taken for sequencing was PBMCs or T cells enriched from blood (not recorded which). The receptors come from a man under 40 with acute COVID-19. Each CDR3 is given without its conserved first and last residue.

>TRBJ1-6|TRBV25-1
ASSDPGLYNSPLH
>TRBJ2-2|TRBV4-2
ASSQDQGRGVGELF
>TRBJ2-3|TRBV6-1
ASSEWGGYTDTQY
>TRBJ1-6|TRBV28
ASSPSDRVSGRALH
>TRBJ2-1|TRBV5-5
ASSPRLAGGLYNEQF
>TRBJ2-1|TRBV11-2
ASSSRAGGPYNEQF
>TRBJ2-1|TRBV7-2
ASSLVSTGGRYNEQF
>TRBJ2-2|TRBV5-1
ASSFTGSDTGELF
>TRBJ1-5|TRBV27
ASSPGVGQGMSNQPQH
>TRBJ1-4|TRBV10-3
AISDGSLHRGEKLF
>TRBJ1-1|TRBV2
ASTGQMNTEAF
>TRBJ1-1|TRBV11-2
ASSPRLGSNTEAF
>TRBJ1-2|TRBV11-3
ANEGRQGVRVTYGYT
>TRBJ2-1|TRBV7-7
ASSPGATAANEQF
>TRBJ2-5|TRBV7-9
ASSFPVRREETQY
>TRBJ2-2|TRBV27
ASTIIGTGENTGELF
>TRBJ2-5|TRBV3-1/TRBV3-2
ASSQRDRGYQETQY
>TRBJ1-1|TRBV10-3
AIRQGLNTEAF
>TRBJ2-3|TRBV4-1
ASSQPGKSTDTQY
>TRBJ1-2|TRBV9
ASRSRVDRDYGYT
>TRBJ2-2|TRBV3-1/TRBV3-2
ASSPWGRMNTGELF
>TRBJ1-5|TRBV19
ASSIVGGDSNQPQH
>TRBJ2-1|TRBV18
ASSPRTSGGVNEQF